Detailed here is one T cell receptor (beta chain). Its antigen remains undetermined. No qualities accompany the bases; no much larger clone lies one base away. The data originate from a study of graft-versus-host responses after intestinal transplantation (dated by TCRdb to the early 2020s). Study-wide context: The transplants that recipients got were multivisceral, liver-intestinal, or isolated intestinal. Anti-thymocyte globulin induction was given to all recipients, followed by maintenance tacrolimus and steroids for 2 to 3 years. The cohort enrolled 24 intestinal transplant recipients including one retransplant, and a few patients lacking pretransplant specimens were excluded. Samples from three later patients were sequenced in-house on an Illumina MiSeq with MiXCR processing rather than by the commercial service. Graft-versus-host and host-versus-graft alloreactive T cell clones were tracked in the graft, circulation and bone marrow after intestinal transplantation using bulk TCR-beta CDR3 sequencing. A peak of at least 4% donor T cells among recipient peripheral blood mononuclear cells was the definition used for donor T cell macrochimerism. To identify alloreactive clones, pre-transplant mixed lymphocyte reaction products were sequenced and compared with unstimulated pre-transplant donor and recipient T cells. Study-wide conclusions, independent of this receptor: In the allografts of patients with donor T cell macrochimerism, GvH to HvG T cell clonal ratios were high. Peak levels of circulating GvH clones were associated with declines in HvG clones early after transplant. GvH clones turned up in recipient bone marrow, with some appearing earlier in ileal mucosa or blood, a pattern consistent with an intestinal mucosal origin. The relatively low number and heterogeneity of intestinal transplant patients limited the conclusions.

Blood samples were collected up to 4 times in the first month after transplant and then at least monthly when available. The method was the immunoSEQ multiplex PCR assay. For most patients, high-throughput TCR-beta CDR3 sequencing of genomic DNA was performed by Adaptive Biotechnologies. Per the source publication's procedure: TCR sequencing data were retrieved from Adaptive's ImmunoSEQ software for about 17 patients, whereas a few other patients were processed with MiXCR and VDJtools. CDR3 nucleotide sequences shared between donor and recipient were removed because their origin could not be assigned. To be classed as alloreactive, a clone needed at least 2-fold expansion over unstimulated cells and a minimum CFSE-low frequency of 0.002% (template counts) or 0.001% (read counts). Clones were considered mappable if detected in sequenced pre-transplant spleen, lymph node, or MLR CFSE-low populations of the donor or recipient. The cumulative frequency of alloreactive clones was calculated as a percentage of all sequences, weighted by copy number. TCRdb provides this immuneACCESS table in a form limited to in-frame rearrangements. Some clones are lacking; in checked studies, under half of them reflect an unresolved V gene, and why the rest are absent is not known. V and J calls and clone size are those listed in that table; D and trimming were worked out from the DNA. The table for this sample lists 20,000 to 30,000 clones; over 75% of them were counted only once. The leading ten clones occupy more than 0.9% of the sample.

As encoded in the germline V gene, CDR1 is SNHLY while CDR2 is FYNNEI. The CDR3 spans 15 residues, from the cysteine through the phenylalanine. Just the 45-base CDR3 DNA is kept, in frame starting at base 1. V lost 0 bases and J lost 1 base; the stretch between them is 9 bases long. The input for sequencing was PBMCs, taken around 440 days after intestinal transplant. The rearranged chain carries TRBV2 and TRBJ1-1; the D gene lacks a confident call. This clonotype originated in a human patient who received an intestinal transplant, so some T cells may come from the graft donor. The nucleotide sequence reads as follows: TGTGCCAGCAGTGAAGCGCTTCGGCCGAACACTGAAGCTTTCTTT. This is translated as CASSEALRPNTEAFF.